A single sample gave rise to the 24 T cell receptor beta chains below, sequenced in a study of cytomegalovirus exposure and HLA in healthy donors. Both 60 Vbeta primers and 13 Jbeta primers went into the PCR. Data came from immunoSEQ multiplex PCR; TCRdb stores just in-frame clones and leaves some out. The table lists 99,000 or so clones, roughly 79% of them singletons, with around 1.2% in the top ten. The sequenced sample consisted of PBMCs. The receptors originated from a man between 40 and 49 years old in good health and CMV-seronegative.

The rearrangement uses TRBV28 and TRBJ1-1, with 11 bases aligning to TRBD1. The CDR3 runs to 17 residues. In germline, CDR1 is MDHEN, CDR2 SYDVKM. V shed 4 bases and J 0 bases; nucleotides not matched to a gene: 7. CDR3 amino acids: CASSSGDRGIVNTEAFF. For the CDR3, the DNA is TGTGCCAGCAGTTCCGGGGACAGGGGGATCGTGAACACTGAAGCTTTCTTT.

The chain recombines TRBV7-2 with TRBJ2-5; 14 bases match TRBD2. The CDR3 loop spans 18 amino acids. CDR1 is SGHTA, CDR2 FQGNSA, per germline. J gave up 0 bases and V 2 bases, and 5 bases lay outside the gene matches. CDR3 residues: CASSLSWGLAGDQETQYF. The CDR3 DNA sequence: TGTGCCAGCAGCTTATCCTGGGGACTAGCGGGGGACCAAGAGACCCAGTACTTC.

A word on this clone: Mismatch with germline at one junction end may stem from a read error. This chain connects TRBV7-9 to TRBJ1-4, with 9 bases matching TRBD1. CDR1 is SEHNR, CDR2 FQNEAQ, per germline (reference sequence). The CDR3 runs to 15 residues. For the CDR3, the DNA is TGTTCCAGCAGCCCTGGGACAGGGACCGGTGAAAAACTGTTTTTT. This sequence encodes CSSSPGTGTGEKLFF.

The rearrangement links TRBV18 to TRBJ2-3; 11 positions agree with TRBD2. V was pared by 2 bases and J by 0 bases, with 1 base of the junction left unmatched. Germline CDR1 is KGHSH and CDR2 is LQKENI. This CDR3 has 16 amino acids. In nucleotides, the CDR3 is TGTGCCAGCTCACCAATAGCGGGGGGGAGCACAGATACGCAGTATTTT. Its translation is CASSPIAGGSTDTQYF.

This clone was seen a few times. The chain uses TRBV11-3 and TRBJ2-3, with 11 nucleotides matching TRBD1. CDR1 is SGHNT and CDR2 is YENEEA in the germline V gene. V trimming: 2 bases; J trimming: 1 base; junction bases outside the gene matches: 8. This CDR3 is 18 amino acids long. This CDR3 is CASSLRYGQGAGTDTQYF. CDR3 nucleotide sequence: TGTGCCAGCAGCTTACGATACGGACAGGGGGCGGGCACAGATACGCAGTATTTT.

The chain carries TRBV7-9 and TRBJ1-1; D is unclear. Looked up from germline, CDR1 is SEHNR and CDR2 is FQNEAQ (reference sequence). Trimming shortened V by 5 bases and J by 5 bases, and 12 bases separated the two germline ends. The CDR3 sequence is 13 residues long. The CDR3 here is CASSPIEDTEAFF. For the CDR3, the DNA is TGTGCCAGCAGCCCGATTGAGGATACTGAAGCTTTCTTT. The full variable domain, in which reference TRBV7-9 and TRBJ1-1 provide the parts outside the CDR3, is DTGVSQNPRHKITKRGQNVTFRCDPISEHNRLYWYRQTLGQGPEFLTYFQNEAQLEKSRLLSDRFSAERPKGSFSTLEIQRTEQGDSAMYLCASSPIEDTEAFFGQGTRLTVV.

The chain recombines TRBV19 with TRBJ2-3; 13 nucleotides align to TRBD2. After removal of 1 base from V and 3 bases from J, the junction contained 10 bases not matched to a gene. Germline loops: CDR1 LNHDA, CDR2 SQIVND (reference sequence). The CDR3 is 19 amino acids. Written as DNA, the CDR3 is TGTGCCAGTAGTATAGGACCGGGACTAGCGGGATTTTCGACAGATACGCAGTATTTT. Its protein product is CASSIGPGLAGFSTDTQYF.

The chain joins TRBV29-1 to TRBJ1-1; D remains ambiguous. In germline, CDR1 is SQVTM, CDR2 ANQGSEA. V dropped 7 bases and J dropped 1 base, with 7 bases sitting between them. There are 11 residues in the CDR3. The chain's CDR3 is CSARENTEAFF. As DNA, the CDR3 is TGCAGCGCGAGGGAGAACACTGAAGCTTTCTTT.

The chain carries TRBV25-1 and TRBJ1-2, with D perhaps TRBD1 (6 bases). The germline V gene has CDR1 MGHDK and CDR2 SYGVNS. The CDR3 is 14 residues long. Trimming cost V 5 bases and J 8 bases, with 18 bases left between them. CDR3 sequence: CASSRDTPLRGYTF. CDR3 bases: TGTGCCAGCAGTCGGGACACCCCTCTGAGGGGCTACACCTTC.

This chain links TRBV7-7 with TRBJ2-1; TRBD2 agrees at 14 bases. The CDR3 covers 16 residues. The V and J ends lost 4 bases and 7 bases, in that order; junction bases with no gene match: 6. Germline V lookup: CDR1 SSHAT, CDR2 FNYEAQ (reference sequence). CDR3: CASSSGLAGVNNEQFF. The CDR3 DNA reads as TGTGCCAGCAGCTCGGGACTAGCGGGAGTCAATAATGAGCAGTTCTTC.

This clone has a single count. The rearrangement uses TRBV7-6 and TRBJ2-7; possible D gene TRBD2, 5 bases. V was cut by 4 bases and J by 5 bases, with 21 bases left in between. The CDR3 covers 16 residues. Germline V gives CDR1 SGHVS, CDR2 FNYEAQ. CDR3 bases: TGTGCCAGCAGCTCCCTAATCCGGGATTACGGCGACGAGCAGTACTTC. Its translation: CASSSLIRDYGDEQYF.

The chain combines TRBV7-3 with TRBJ2-3; D may be TRBD2 (6 bases). This CDR3 has 14 amino acids. V gave up 1 base and J gave up 6 bases, with 11 bases separating them. Germline V gene data show CDR1 as SGHTA and CDR2 as FQGTGA. The CDR3 bases are TGTGCCAGCAGCTTAAAGGCGGGGTGGGATACGCAGTATTTT. It encodes CASSLKAGWDTQYF.

The chain uses TRBV29-1 and TRBJ2-2, with 8 bases aligning to TRBD2. The CDR3 covers 14 residues. V trimming: 1 base; J trimming: 10 bases; junction bases outside the gene matches: 8. Germline loops: CDR1 SQVTM, CDR2 ANQGSEA. This CDR3 is CSVEVAGRLAELFF. CDR3 coding DNA: TGCAGCGTTGAAGTAGCGGGGAGGCTAGCGGAGCTGTTTTTT.

The chain recombines TRBV18 with TRBJ1-1; D remains ambiguous. The ends were cut back, 6 bases at V and 1 base at J, with 12 bases in the middle. The CDR3 loop spans 14 amino acids. Germline-derived CDR1 and CDR2 are KGHSH and LQKENI. The CDR3 is CASSTGRENTEAFF. As DNA, the CDR3 is TGTGCCAGCTCCACGGGAAGGGAGAACACTGAAGCTTTCTTT.

This chain joins TRBV25-1 and TRBJ2-7, with TRBD2 matching over 8 bases. The CDR3 extends over 16 amino acids. The germline CDR1 and CDR2 sequences are MGHDK and SYGVNS. Losses at the gene ends were 4 bases for V and 1 base for J; bases not matched to a gene: 9. The CDR3 DNA reads as TGTGCCAGCAGTGGATATAGCGGGGTGCCTTCCTACGAGCAGTACTTC. Its protein product is CASSGYSGVPSYEQYF.

The chain recombines TRBV30 with TRBJ2-7; 11 bases map to TRBD1. The CDR3 runs to 13 residues. V trimming: 5 bases; J trimming: 6 bases; junction bases outside the gene matches: 6. CDR1 GTSNPN and CDR2 SVGIG come from the germline V gene (reference sequence). In DNA, the CDR3 is TGTGCCTGGTCAGGGGGACAGGGGGTCGAGCAGTACTTC. Translation gives CAWSGGQGVEQYF.

The rearrangement joins TRBV6-4 to TRBJ1-1; D ambiguous. The V and J ends lost 4 bases and 3 bases respectively, with 9 bases between them. The CDR3 is 13 residues long. Germline V gene lookup returns CDR1 MRHNA and CDR2 SNTAGT. Here the CDR3 DNA reads TGTGCCAGCAGTGTGAGGGCGGACACTGAAGCTTTCTTT. Translating gives CASSVRADTEAFF.

This clone has just a few counts. V gene TRBV23-1 combines with J gene TRBJ1-5; D is unclear. TRBV23-1 is noted as an ORF with a role that remains uncertain. Between the trimmed V and J ends, which lost 0 bases and 3 bases, there was a span of 15 bases. The CDR3 covers 17 residues. The CDR3 loop is CASSQSVEGNNNQPQHF. The CDR3 coding sequence is TGCGCCAGCAGTCAATCGGTGGAGGGTAATAACAATCAGCCCCAGCATTTT.

The chain recombines TRBV25-1 with TRBJ1-1; a weak D match, TRBD1 (5 bases). V dropped 2 bases and J dropped 1 base, with 11 bases sitting between them. The CDR3 spans 15 residues. In germline, CDR1 is MGHDK, CDR2 SYGVNS. Here the CDR3 DNA reads TGTGCCAGCAGTGAAGGGTGGGGGGAGAACACTGAAGCTTTCTTT. It is translated as CASSEGWGENTEAFF.

The J gene is TRBJ2-7, the V gene TRBV25-1; D is uncertain. Per germline, CDR1 MGHDK and CDR2 SYGVNS. The V and J ends lost 2 bases and 1 base respectively, with 15 bases between them. The CDR3 covers 16 residues. Here the CDR3 DNA reads TGTGCCAGCAGTGAACCAGAGAGGAAGAGATCCTACGAGCAGTACTTC. It specifies CASSEPERKRSYEQYF.

This chain joins TRBV4-1 and TRBJ2-1; TRBD2 matches at 9 bases. Unmatched junction bases numbered 6, after V lost 5 bases and J lost 4 bases. Looked up from germline, CDR1 is MGHRA and CDR2 is YSYEKL. This CDR3 has 15 residues. The CDR3 DNA sequence: TGCGCCAGCAGCAGAGGGACTAGCCAGTACAATGAGCAGTTCTTC. Translated: CASSRGTSQYNEQFF.

In this sample, this clone turned up a few times. The chain employs TRBV29-1 and TRBJ1-1; 7 bases map to TRBD1. The ends lost 7 bases at V and 1 base at J; junction bases unmatched: 12. The CDR3 loop spans 15 amino acids. Germline CDR1 and CDR2: SQVTM and ANQGSEA. In DNA form, the CDR3 reads TGCAGCGCTTGGACAGGCGTGAAGAAGAACACTGAAGCTTTCTTT. Its translation is CSAWTGVKKNTEAFF.

The chain employs TRBV5-1 and TRBJ2-2; possibly TRBD1 for D (5 bases). Looked up from germline, CDR1 is SGHRS and CDR2 is YFSETQ. Trimming took off 4 bases at V and 1 base at J, with 8 bases between the two ends. The CDR3 contains 14 residues. CDR3 amino acids: CASSTQGNTGELFF. CDR3 bases: TGCGCCAGCAGCACCCAGGGGAACACCGGGGAGCTGTTTTTT. Complete variable domain (other parts from reference TRBV5-1 and TRBJ2-2): KAGVTQTPRYLIKTRGQQVTLSCSPISGHRSVSWYQQTPGQGLQFLFEYFSETQRNKGNFPGRFSGRQFSNSRSEMNVSTLELGDSALYLCASSTQGNTGELFFGEGSRLTVL.

J is TRBJ2-3 and V is TRBV7-6; a possible D gene is TRBD1 (5 bases). Germline lookup yields CDR1 SGHVS and CDR2 FNYEAQ. The V end lost 6 bases, the J end lost 2 bases, and 9 bases lay between the germline ends. This CDR3 is built from 13 residues. DNA of the CDR3: TGTGCCAGCAGAGAGGACAACACAGATACGCAGTATTTT. Protein: CASREDNTDTQYF.